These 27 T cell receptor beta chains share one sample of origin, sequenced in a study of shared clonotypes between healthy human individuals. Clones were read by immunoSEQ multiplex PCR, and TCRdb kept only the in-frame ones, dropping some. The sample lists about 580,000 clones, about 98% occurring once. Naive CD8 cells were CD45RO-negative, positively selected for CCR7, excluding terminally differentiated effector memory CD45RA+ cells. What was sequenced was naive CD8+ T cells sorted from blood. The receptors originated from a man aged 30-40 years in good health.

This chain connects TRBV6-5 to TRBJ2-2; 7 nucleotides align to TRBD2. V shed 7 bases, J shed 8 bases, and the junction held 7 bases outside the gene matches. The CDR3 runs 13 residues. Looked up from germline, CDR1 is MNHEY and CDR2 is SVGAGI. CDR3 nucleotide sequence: TGTGCCAGCACCCCGACGGGAGGTGGGGAGCTGTTTTTT. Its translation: CASTPTGGGELFF.

This CDR3 reads CASSLPLAERGTDTQYF. CDR3 nucleotide sequence: TGTGCCAGCAGCCTCCCACTAGCGGAGAGGGGCACAGATACGCAGTATTTT. This chain links TRBV7-2 with TRBJ2-3, with 8 nucleotides matching TRBD2. The J segment lost 1 base and the V segment lost 5 bases, leaving 11 bases of the junction unmatched. Germline assignment: CDR1 SGHTA and CDR2 FQGNSA. CDR3 length equals 17 residues.

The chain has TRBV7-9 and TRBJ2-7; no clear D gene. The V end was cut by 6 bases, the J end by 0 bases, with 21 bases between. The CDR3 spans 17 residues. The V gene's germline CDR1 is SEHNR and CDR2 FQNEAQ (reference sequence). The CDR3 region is CASSYQRVVTDSYEQYF. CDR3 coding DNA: TGTGCCAGCAGTTATCAACGGGTGGTCACGGACTCCTACGAGCAGTACTTC.

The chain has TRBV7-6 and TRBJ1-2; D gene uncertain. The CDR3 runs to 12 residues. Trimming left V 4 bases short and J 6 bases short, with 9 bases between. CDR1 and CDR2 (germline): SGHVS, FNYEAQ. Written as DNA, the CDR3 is TGTGCCAGCAGCTCCTTCGGGGATGGCTACACCTTC. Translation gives CASSSFGDGYTF.

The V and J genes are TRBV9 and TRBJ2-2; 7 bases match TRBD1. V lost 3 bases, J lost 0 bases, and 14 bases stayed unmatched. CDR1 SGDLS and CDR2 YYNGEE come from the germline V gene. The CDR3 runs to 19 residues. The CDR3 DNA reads TGTGCCAGCAGCGCTGAGGGACAGCCAAAACCCTCGAACACCGGGGAGCTGTTTTTT. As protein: CASSAEGQPKPSNTGELFF.

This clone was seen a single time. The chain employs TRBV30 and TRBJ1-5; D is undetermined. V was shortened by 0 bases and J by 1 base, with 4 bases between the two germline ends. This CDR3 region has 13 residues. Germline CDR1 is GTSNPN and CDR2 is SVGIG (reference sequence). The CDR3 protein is CAWSVMSNQPQHF. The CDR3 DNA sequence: TGTGCCTGGAGTGTAATGAGCAATCAGCCCCAGCATTTT.

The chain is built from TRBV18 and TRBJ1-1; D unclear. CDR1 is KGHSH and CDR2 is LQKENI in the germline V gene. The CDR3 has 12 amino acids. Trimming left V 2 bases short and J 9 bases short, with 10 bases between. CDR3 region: CASSPVSLQAFF. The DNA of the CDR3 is TGTGCCAGCTCACCAGTTAGCCTCCAAGCTTTCTTT.

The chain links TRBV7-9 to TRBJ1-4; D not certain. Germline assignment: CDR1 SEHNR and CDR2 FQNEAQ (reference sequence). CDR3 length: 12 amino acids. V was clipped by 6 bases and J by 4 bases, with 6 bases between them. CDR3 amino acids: CASSNVNEKLFF. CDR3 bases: TGTGCCAGCAGTAACGTTAATGAAAAACTGTTTTTT.

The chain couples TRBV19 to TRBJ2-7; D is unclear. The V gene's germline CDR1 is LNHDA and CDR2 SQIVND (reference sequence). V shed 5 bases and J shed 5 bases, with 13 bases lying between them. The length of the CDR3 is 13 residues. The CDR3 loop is CASSRGPGNEQYF. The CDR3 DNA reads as TGTGCCAGTAGTCGTGGCCCTGGAAACGAGCAGTACTTC.

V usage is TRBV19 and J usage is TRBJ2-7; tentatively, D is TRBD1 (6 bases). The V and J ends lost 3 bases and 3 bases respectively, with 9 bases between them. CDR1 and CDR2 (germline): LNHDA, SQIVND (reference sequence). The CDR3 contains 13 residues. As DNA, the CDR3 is TGTGCCAGTAGTATGAACAGGGACTACGAGCAGTACTTC. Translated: CASSMNRDYEQYF.

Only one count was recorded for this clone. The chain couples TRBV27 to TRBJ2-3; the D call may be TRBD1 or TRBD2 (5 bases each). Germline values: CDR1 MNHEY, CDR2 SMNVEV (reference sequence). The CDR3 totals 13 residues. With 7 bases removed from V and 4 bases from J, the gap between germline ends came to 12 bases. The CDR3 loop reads CASNWDGADTQYF. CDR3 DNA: TGTGCCAGCAATTGGGACGGCGCAGATACGCAGTATTTT.

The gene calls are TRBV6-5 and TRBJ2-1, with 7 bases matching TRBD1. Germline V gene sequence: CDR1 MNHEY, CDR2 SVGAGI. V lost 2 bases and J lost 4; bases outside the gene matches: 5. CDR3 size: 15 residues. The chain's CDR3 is CASSYGDRDYNEQFF. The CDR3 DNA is TGTGCCAGCAGTTACGGGGACAGAGATTACAATGAGCAGTTCTTC.

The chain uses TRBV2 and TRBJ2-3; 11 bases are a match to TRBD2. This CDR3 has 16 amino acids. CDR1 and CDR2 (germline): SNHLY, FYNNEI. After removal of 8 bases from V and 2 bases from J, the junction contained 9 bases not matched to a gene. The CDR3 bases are TGTGCCAGCCCGTTCGGGACTAGCGGAGTCACAGATACGCAGTATTTT. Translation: CASPFGTSGVTDTQYF.

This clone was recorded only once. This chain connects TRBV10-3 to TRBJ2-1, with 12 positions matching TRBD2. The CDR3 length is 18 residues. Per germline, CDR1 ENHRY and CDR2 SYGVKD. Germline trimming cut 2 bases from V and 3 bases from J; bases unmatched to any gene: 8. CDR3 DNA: TGTGCCATCAGTGAGCCGGATTGGACTAGCGGGAACTACAATGAGCAGTTCTTC. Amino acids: CAISEPDWTSGNYNEQFF.

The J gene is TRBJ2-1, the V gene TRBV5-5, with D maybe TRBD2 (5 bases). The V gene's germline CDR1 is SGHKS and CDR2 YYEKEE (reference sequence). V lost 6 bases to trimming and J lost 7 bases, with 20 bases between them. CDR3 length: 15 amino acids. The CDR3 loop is CASMTEETGWNEQFF. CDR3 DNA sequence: TGTGCCAGCATGACGGAGGAAACGGGTTGGAATGAGCAGTTCTTC.

In nucleotides, the CDR3 is TGTGCCAGCAGCGTCCGAGGGACAGCCTACGAGCAGTACTTC. Amino acids: CASSVRGTAYEQYF. The chain carries TRBV11-2 and TRBJ2-7; 7 bases map to TRBD1. The length of the CDR3 is 14 residues. V shed 5 bases, J shed 2 bases, and the junction held 6 bases outside the gene matches. Per the germline V gene, CDR1 is SGHAT and CDR2 is FQNNGV.

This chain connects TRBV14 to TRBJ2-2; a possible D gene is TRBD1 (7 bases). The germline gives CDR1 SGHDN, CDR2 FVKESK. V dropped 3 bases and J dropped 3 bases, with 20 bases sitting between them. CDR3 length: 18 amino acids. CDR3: CASSHRGERSFHTGELFF. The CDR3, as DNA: TGTGCCAGCAGCCACAGGGGGGAGCGAAGTTTCCACACCGGGGAGCTGTTTTTT.

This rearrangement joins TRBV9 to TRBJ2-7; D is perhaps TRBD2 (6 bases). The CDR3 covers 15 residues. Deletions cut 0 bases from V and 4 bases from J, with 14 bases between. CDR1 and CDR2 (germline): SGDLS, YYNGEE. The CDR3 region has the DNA TGTGCCAGCAGCGTAGGGTGGGACTCCCCTTACGAGCAGTACTTC. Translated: CASSVGWDSPYEQYF.

CDR3 loop: CASRRTSGSPYNEQFF. The CDR3, as DNA: TGTGCCAGCAGGCGGACTAGCGGTTCCCCCTACAATGAGCAGTTCTTC. This chain uses TRBV11-2 with TRBJ2-1, with 10 nucleotides matching TRBD2. The CDR3 loop spans 16 amino acids. Trimming took 6 bases from V and 2 from J; bases not matched to a gene: 7. CDR1 and CDR2 (germline): SGHAT, FQNNGV.

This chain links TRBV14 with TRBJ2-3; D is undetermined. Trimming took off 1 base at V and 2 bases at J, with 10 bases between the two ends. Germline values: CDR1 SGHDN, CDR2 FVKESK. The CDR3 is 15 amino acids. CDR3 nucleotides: TGTGCCAGCAGCCAAGGAATTGGGTTCACAGATACGCAGTATTTT. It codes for CASSQGIGFTDTQYF.

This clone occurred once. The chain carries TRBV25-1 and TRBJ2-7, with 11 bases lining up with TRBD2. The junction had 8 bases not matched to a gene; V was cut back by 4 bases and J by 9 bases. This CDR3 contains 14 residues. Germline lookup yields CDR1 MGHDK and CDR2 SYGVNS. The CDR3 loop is CASSGGLAGFVQYF. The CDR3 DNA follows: TGTGCCAGCAGTGGAGGACTAGCGGGTTTTGTGCAGTACTTC.

The CDR3 loop is CASSPGGALTTQYF. The CDR3 DNA reads as TGTGCCAGCAGCCCAGGCGGGGCTCTGACCACCCAGTACTTC. V usage is TRBV9 and J usage is TRBJ2-5; TRBD2 might be the D (6 bases). This CDR3 is built from 14 residues. The V gene's germline CDR1 is SGDLS and CDR2 YYNGEE. V lost 4 bases and J lost 8, with 18 bases in between.

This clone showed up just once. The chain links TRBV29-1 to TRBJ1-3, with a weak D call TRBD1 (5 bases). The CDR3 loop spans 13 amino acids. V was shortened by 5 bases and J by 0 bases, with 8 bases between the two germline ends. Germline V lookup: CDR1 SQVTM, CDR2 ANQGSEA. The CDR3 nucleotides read TGCAGCGTTTGGGGGAGCTCTGGAAACACCATATATTTT. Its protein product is CSVWGSSGNTIYF.

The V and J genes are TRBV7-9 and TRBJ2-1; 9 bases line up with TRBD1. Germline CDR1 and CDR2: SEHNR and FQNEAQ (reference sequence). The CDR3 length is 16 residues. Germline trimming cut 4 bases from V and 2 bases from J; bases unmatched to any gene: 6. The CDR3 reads CASSSIGQGTYNEQFF. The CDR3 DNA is TGTGCCAGCAGCTCAATAGGACAGGGGACCTACAATGAGCAGTTCTTC.

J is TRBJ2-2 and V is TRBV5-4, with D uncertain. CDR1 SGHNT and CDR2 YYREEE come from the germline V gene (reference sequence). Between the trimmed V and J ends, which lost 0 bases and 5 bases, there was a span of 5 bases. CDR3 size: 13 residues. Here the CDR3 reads CASSLVGTGELFF. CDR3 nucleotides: TGTGCCAGCAGCTTGGTTGGTACCGGGGAGCTGTTTTTT.

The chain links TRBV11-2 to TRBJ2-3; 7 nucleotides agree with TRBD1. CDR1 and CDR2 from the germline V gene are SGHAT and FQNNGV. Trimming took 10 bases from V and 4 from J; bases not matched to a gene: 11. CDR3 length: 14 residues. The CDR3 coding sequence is TGTGCCACCGAGCCACAGGGGACCGCAGATACGCAGTATTTT. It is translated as CATEPQGTADTQYF. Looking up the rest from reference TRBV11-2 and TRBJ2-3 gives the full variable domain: EAGVAQSPRYKIIEKRQSVAFWCNPISGHATLYWYQQILGQGPKLLIQFQNNGVVDDSQLPKDRFSAERLKGVDSTLKIQPAKLEDSAVYLCATEPQGTADTQYFGPGTRLTVL.

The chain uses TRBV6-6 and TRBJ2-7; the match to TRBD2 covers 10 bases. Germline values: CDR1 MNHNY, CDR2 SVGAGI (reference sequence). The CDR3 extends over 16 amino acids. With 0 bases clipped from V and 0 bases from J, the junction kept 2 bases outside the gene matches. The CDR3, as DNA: TGTGCCAGCAGTTACTCGCCTAGCGGGAGCTCCTACGAGCAGTACTTC. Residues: CASSYSPSGSSYEQYF.